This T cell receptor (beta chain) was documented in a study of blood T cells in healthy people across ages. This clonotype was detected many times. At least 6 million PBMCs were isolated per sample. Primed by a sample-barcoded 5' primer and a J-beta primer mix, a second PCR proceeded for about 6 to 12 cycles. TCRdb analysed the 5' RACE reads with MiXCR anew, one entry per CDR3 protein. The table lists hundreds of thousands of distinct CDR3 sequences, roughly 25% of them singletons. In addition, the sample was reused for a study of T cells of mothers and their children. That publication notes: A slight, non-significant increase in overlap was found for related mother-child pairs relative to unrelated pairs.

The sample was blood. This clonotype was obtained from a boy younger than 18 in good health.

CDR3: CASSHRGGTYEQFF. In DNA, the CDR3 is TGTGCCAGCAGCCACCGGGGAGGGACATATGAGCAGTTCTTC. V usage is TRBV28 and J usage is TRBJ2-1; the D gene is possibly TRBD2 (7 bases). The V end was cut by 6 bases, the J end by 8 bases, with 17 bases between. The CDR3 spans 14 residues. Germline V gene data show CDR1 as MDHEN and CDR2 as SYDVKM. The whole variable domain, remainder taken from reference TRBV28 and TRBJ2-1, is DVKVTQSSRYLVKRTGEKVFLECVQDMDHENMFWYRQDPGLGLRLIYFSYDVKMKEKGDIPEGYSVSREKKERFSLILESASTNQTSMYLCASSHRGGTYEQFFGPGTRLTVL.